These 16 T cell receptor beta chains came from one sample sequenced in a study of a mutant IDH1 vaccine in newly diagnosed glioma. For these receptors, no antigen is known. Method: immunoSEQ multiplex PCR; TCRdb's copy keeps in-frame clones and lacks some. In the table there are about 32,000 clones, roughly four fifths of which are singletons. Time point defined: week 35, safety follow-up. With topical imiquimod, each dose of the vaccine consisted of 300 ug of mutant IDH1 20-mer peptide. The material sequenced was PBMCs, taken from a glioma patient whose treatment included an IDH1 peptide vaccine. These receptors all stem from a young woman with glioma.

The rearrangement uses TRBV5-4 and TRBJ1-4; D is undetermined. There are 15 residues in the CDR3. CDR1 SGHNT and CDR2 YYREEE come from the germline V gene (reference sequence). V was shortened by 0 bases and J by 8 bases, with 14 bases between the two germline ends. The CDR3 here is CASSLVPEGSEKLFF. CDR3 sequence (DNA): TGTGCCAGCAGCTTGGTGCCGGAGGGTAGCGAAAAACTGTTTTTT. Full variable domain (remainder filled in from reference TRBV5-4 and TRBJ1-4): ETGVTQSPTHLIKTRGQQVTLRCSSQSGHNTVSWYQQALGQGPQFIFQYYREEENGRGNFPPRFSGLQFPNYSSELNVNALELDDSALYLCASSLVPEGSEKLFFGSGTQLSVL.

This clone was seen once. The chain employs TRBV7-8 and TRBJ1-2; D gene unclear. This CDR3 has 13 amino acids. The germline V gene has CDR1 SGHVS and CDR2 FQNEAQ. Trimming shortened V by 5 bases and J by 6 bases, and 13 bases separated the two germline ends. The CDR3 is CASSPARRHGYTF. The CDR3 nucleotides read TGTGCCAGCAGCCCCGCCCGGCGGCATGGCTACACCTTC.

The rearrangement links TRBV5-4 to TRBJ1-1, with D uncertain. This CDR3 is 14 amino acids long. Germline loops: CDR1 SGHNT, CDR2 YYREEE (reference sequence). Trimming stripped 0 bases from V and 4 bases from J, with 10 bases between. The CDR3 loop is CASSLGSWSTEAFF. The CDR3 DNA is TGTGCCAGCAGCTTGGGGAGTTGGTCCACTGAAGCTTTCTTT.

The chain combines TRBV4-3 with TRBJ2-2; 7 bases are a match to TRBD2. The CDR3 consists of 19 residues. Looked up from germline, CDR1 is LGHNA and CDR2 is YSLEER. V was clipped by 0 bases and J by 7 bases; unmatched bases: 17. The CDR3 region has the DNA TGCGCCAGCAGCCAAGATATGGTATGGCGGGAGAGTATAGGCGGGGAGCTGTTTTTT. It codes for CASSQDMVWRESIGGELFF.

The chain joins TRBV6-5 to TRBJ2-1, with 10 bases that match TRBD2. The CDR3 is made up of 15 amino acids. Germline lookup yields CDR1 MNHEY and CDR2 SVGAGI. V was clipped by 8 bases and J by 3 bases; unmatched bases: 7. CDR3 sequence: CASGGSGRNYNEQFF. CDR3 sequence (DNA): TGTGCCAGCGGGGGTAGCGGGAGGAACTACAATGAGCAGTTCTTC.

This chain uses TRBV27 with TRBJ1-2, with 7 bases aligning to TRBD1. Trimming cost V 5 bases and J 4 bases; bases outside gene matches: 10. Germline values: CDR1 MNHEY, CDR2 SMNVEV (reference sequence). The CDR3 length is 15 residues. As DNA, the CDR3 is TGTGCCAGCAGTCCACAGGGGAAAGTTGGCTATGGCTACACCTTC. It specifies CASSPQGKVGYGYTF.

This clone was detected once. The chain links TRBV5-1 to TRBJ2-7, with D possibly being TRBD2 (5 bases). Germline CDR1 and CDR2: SGHRS and YFSETQ. This CDR3 comprises 15 residues. V was trimmed by 1 base and J by 1 base, leaving 12 bases between them. In nucleotides, the CDR3 is TGCGCCAGCAGCTTGATCCGGGGTCCTTCCTACGAGCAGTACTTC. Its translation is CASSLIRGPSYEQYF.

The count of this clone is one. The J gene is TRBJ2-1, the V gene TRBV4-3, with 15 positions matching TRBD2. J lost 6 bases, V lost 4 bases, and 7 bases had no gene match. Germline V gene sequence: CDR1 LGHNA, CDR2 YSLEER. The CDR3 is made up of 17 amino acids. Here the CDR3 reads CASSPGLAGGESNEQFF. The CDR3 region has the DNA TGCGCCAGCAGCCCGGGACTAGCGGGAGGAGAGAGCAATGAGCAGTTCTTC.

This chain uses TRBV7-2 with TRBJ1-1, with D possibly being TRBD1 (5 bases). Trimming took 5 bases from V and 0 from J, leaving 10 bases between them. CDR1 and CDR2 from the germline V gene are SGHTA and FQGNSA. The CDR3 totals 14 residues. The CDR3 DNA follows: TGTGCCAGCAGCCCTTTACAGGTGAACACTGAAGCTTTCTTT. This translates into CASSPLQVNTEAFF.

V is TRBV5-6 and J is TRBJ1-5; 12 nucleotides align to TRBD1. V shed 0 bases, J shed 0 bases, and the junction held 7 bases outside the gene matches. Looked up from germline, CDR1 is SGHDT and CDR2 is YYEEEE. The CDR3 has 19 residues. In nucleotides, the CDR3 is TGTGCCAGCAGCTTGGCCGGGACAGGGGGCGACGTTAGCAATCAGCCCCAGCATTTT. Its protein is CASSLAGTGGDVSNQPQHF.

V is TRBV5-4 and J is TRBJ2-3, with 10 bases identical to TRBD1. J gave up 2 bases and V 4 bases, and 7 bases lay outside the gene matches. Looked up from germline, CDR1 is SGHNT and CDR2 is YYREEE (reference sequence). The CDR3 length is 16 residues. The chain's CDR3 is CASSKMGTGVTDTQYF. CDR3 DNA sequence: TGTGCCAGCAGCAAGATGGGGACAGGGGTCACAGATACGCAGTATTTT.

The rearrangement links TRBV28 to TRBJ1-1; possibly TRBD1 for D (6 bases). The V and J ends lost 3 bases and 1 base respectively, with 9 bases between them. CDR3 length: 14 amino acids. Germline V lookup: CDR1 MDHEN, CDR2 SYDVKM. CDR3 sequence reads: CASSFQGQNTEAFF. The DNA for the CDR3 is TGTGCCAGCAGTTTCCAGGGGCAGAACACTGAAGCTTTCTTT.

The chain couples TRBV4-1 to TRBJ1-3, with D uncertain. Germline lookup yields CDR1 MGHRA and CDR2 YSYEKL. The V gene lost 0 bases and the J gene lost 5 bases, with 8 bases spanning the gap. This CDR3 is 14 amino acids long. Written as DNA, the CDR3 is TGCGCCAGCAGCCAAGATACCCAGCGAAACACCATATATTTT. Amino acids: CASSQDTQRNTIYF.

The chain uses TRBV2 and TRBJ2-2, with D uncertain. Per germline, CDR1 SNHLY and CDR2 FYNNEI. Trimming took 4 bases from V and 3 from J, leaving 6 bases between them. This CDR3 has 13 amino acids. The CDR3 region has the DNA TGTGCCAGCAGTGCCTCGTACACCGGGGAGCTGTTTTTT. This gives the protein CASSASYTGELFF.

The chain recombines TRBV6-4 with TRBJ2-7, with 9 bases fitting TRBD1. Germline loops: CDR1 MRHNA, CDR2 SNTAGT. V dropped 2 bases and J dropped 4; count of bases not matched to a gene: 3. The CDR3 contains 14 residues. CDR3 protein: CASSDRDRVYEQYF. The CDR3 coding sequence is TGTGCCAGCAGTGACCGGGACAGGGTTTACGAGCAGTACTTC.

This clone has only one observation. This CDR3 reads CASSTRAFSGNTEAFF. CDR3 nucleotides: TGTGCCAGCAGCACCCGGGCCTTCTCAGGGAACACTGAAGCTTTCTTT. The chain has TRBV7-9 and TRBJ1-1; D not certain. This CDR3 is built from 16 residues. Germline V CDR1 and CDR2: SEHNR, FQNEAQ (reference sequence). V shed 5 bases and J shed 1 base, with 17 bases lying between them.